These 18 T cell receptor beta chains share one sample of origin, sequenced in a study of T-cell memory formation after mild COVID-19 (dated by TCRdb to the early 2020s). Library preparation used 5' RACE. Sequenced using an Illumina NovaSeq 6000. TCRdb cleaned the public reads at Q25 with fastp, built clones with MiXCR and kept in-frame beta chains. Rows with a matching CDR3 protein are joined into one entry that keeps the most common DNA and genes. In this sample the table shows 300,000 to 350,000 distinct CDR3 sequences, 12% to 15% of which occur a single time. The ten top clones hold 22% of the sample. Sequencing was carried out using PBMCs or a T cell subset sorted from them (not recorded which). These receptors all come from a man aged 18 to 35 who had mild COVID-19 (a few samples of this study predate the infection). The sample titles of this study are shuffled in the database, so cell type and time point are left out; the donor was told from shared clones.

V and J are TRBV15 and TRBJ2-5; TRBD1 matches 9 bases. CDR3 length equals 16 residues. Per germline, CDR1 LNHNV and CDR2 YYDKDF (reference sequence). Trimming at V came to 2 bases and at J to 6 bases, leaving 10 bases not matched to a gene. CDR3 sequence: CATSRPGGQGGQTQYF. In nucleotides, the CDR3 is TGTGCCACCAGCAGACCTGGGGGACAGGGCGGACAGACCCAGTACTTC.

The chain employs TRBV12-1 and TRBJ1-3. TRBV12-1 is flagged as a pseudogene. This CDR3 is 15 amino acids long. CDR3 amino acids: CASSSTDSSGNTIYF. The CDR3 bases are TGTGCCAGCAGCTCCACAGACAGCTCTGGAAACACCATATATTTT.

The rearrangement links TRBV9 to TRBJ2-7; D remains ambiguous. CDR1 is SGDLS, CDR2 YYNGEE, per germline. Trimming shortened V by 0 bases and J by 0 bases, and 16 bases separated the two germline ends. The CDR3 covers 17 residues. CDR3 loop: CASSVAPTGLHSYEQYV. DNA of the CDR3: TGTGCCAGCAGCGTAGCCCCGACGGGTTTGCACTCCTACGAGCAGTACGTC.

The sample holds a few counts of this clonotype. V gene TRBV29-1 combines with J gene TRBJ2-3; 7 bases fit TRBD1. Germline CDR1 SQVTM, CDR2 ANQGSEA. The trim removed 6 bases at V and 1 base at J, leaving 4 bases unmatched. The CDR3 has 13 residues. CDR3 DNA sequence: TGCAGCGTACGACAGGGTGGCACAGATACGCAGTATTTT. It encodes CSVRQGGTDTQYF.

This chain connects TRBV12-3 or TRBV12-4 to TRBJ2-3, with 7 positions matching TRBD1. CDR3 length: 14 amino acids. Trimming cost V 1 base and J 6 bases; bases outside gene matches: 4. For the CDR3, the DNA is TGTGCCAGCAGTTTAGTAGGGGGCATGGATACGCAGTATTTT. Protein: CASSLVGGMDTQYF.

This clonotype was counted a few times. V is TRBV3-1 and J is TRBJ2-5; 10 bases agree with TRBD1. The germline CDR1 and CDR2 sequences are LGHDT and YNNKEL (reference sequence). This CDR3 is 15 amino acids long. V lost 0 bases and J lost 5; bases outside the gene matches: 3. Written as DNA, the CDR3 is TGTGCCAGCAGCCAAGAGGGACAGGGGTACGAGACCCAGTACTTC. It codes for CASSQEGQGYETQYF.

This clonotype was counted many times. The rearrangement links TRBV7-8 to TRBJ1-1; D remains unclear. This CDR3 has 18 amino acids. V lost 1 base and J lost 2, with 20 bases in between. Per the germline V gene, CDR1 is SGHVS and CDR2 is FQNEAQ. The CDR3 sequence is CASSLGRRSAGSNTEAFF. Written as DNA, the CDR3 is TGTGCCAGCAGCTTAGGCCGTCGTAGTGCGGGGTCAAACACTGAAGCTTTCTTT. Together with reference TRBV7-8 and TRBJ1-1, the CDR3 gives the full variable domain: GAGVSQSPRYKVAKRGQDVALRCDPISGHVSLFWYQQALGQGPEFLTYFQNEAQLDKSGLPSDRFFAERPEGSVSTLKIQRTQQEDSAVYLCASSLGRRSAGSNTEAFFGQGTRLTVV.

This clonotype was seen only once. The V call is TRBV29-1, the J call TRBJ2-5; D may be TRBD1 (5 bases). The CDR3 has 12 amino acids. Per germline, CDR1 SQVTM and CDR2 ANQGSEA. V lost 3 bases, J lost 3 bases, and 8 bases lay in between. CDR3 region: CSVEETEETQYF. Here the CDR3 DNA reads TGCAGCGTTGAGGAGACAGAAGAGACCCAGTACTTC.

This clonotype came up a few times. The CDR3 DNA reads TGTGCCAGCAGCTTAGCGTTCGGAGGCTACACCTTC. Its protein product is CASSLAFGGYTF. The V call is TRBV7-9, the J call TRBJ1-2; D remains ambiguous. Trimming removed 0 bases at V and 8 bases at J, with 7 bases between. The germline gives CDR1 SEHNR, CDR2 FQNEAQ (reference sequence). This CDR3 has 12 amino acids.

The V call is TRBV4-3, the J call TRBJ2-5; D not resolved. Looked up from germline, CDR1 is LGHNA and CDR2 is YSLEER. The CDR3 runs to 15 residues. V was cut by 0 bases and J by 5 bases, with 13 bases left in between. Written as DNA, the CDR3 is TGCGCCAGCAGCCAAGATCCGGTTTGGGCTGAGACCCAGTACTTC. This codes for CASSQDPVWAETQYF.

The chain has TRBV27 and TRBJ1-5; D is unresolved. The V gene's germline CDR1 is MNHEY and CDR2 SMNVEV (reference sequence). V dropped 8 bases and J dropped 0 bases, with 20 bases sitting between them. The CDR3 spans 17 residues. The CDR3 nucleotides are TGTGCCAGCGGCCCTTCCCCTCGGCTTTATAGCAATCAGCCCCAGCATTTT. Its translation: CASGPSPRLYSNQPQHF.

Note on this clonotype: With a much larger clone just one base away, this may be a read error. V and J are TRBV29-1 and TRBJ2-6; tentative D call: TRBD1 (5 bases). This CDR3 has 13 residues. The V gene's germline CDR1 is SQVTM and CDR2 ANQGSEA. The CDR3 DNA sequence: TGCAGCGTTGTCCTCTCTGGGGCCGACGTCCTGACTTTC. Amino acids: CSVVLSGADVLTF.

The chain links TRBV29-1 to TRBJ2-5; 9 nucleotides align to TRBD2. J gave up 4 bases and V 0 bases, and 9 bases lay outside the gene matches. The CDR3 sequence is 16 residues long. Germline loops: CDR1 SQVTM, CDR2 ANQGSEA. CDR3 amino acids: CSVEDQWLAGSETQYF. CDR3 nucleotide sequence: TGCAGCGTTGAAGATCAGTGGCTAGCGGGGTCAGAGACCCAGTACTTC.

V and J are TRBV14 and TRBJ2-1; D remains ambiguous. In germline, CDR1 is SGHDN, CDR2 FVKESK. The CDR3 runs to 17 residues. V was pared by 3 bases and J by 0 bases, with 15 bases between. CDR3 nucleotides: TGTGCCAGCAGCCATTCGTACCGGGCTACCTCCTACAATGAGCAGTTCTTC. Its translation is CASSHSYRATSYNEQFF.

This clonotype was picked up many times. V is TRBV10-3 and J is TRBJ2-5; a weak D match, TRBD1 (6 bases). The V end lost 7 bases, the J end lost 1 base, and 10 bases lay between the germline ends. CDR1 and CDR2 from the germline V gene are ENHRY and SYGVKD. This CDR3 is 13 amino acids long. The CDR3 sequence: CAIMTDSQETQYF. DNA for the CDR3: TGTGCCATCATGACGGACAGCCAAGAGACCCAGTACTTC.

This clonotype was detected only a few times. The J gene is TRBJ2-3, the V gene TRBV5-1; D not resolved. CDR1 and CDR2 from the germline V gene are SGHRS and YFSETQ. This CDR3 spans 14 amino acids. V was trimmed by 1 base and J by 0 bases, leaving 6 bases between them. CDR3 residues: CASSLSTSTDTQYF. The CDR3 DNA is TGCGCCAGCAGCTTGAGTACCAGCACAGATACGCAGTATTTT.

The table lists this clonotype with a few counts. CDR3 protein: CASTPGRIDTEAFF. The CDR3 DNA sequence: TGTGCCAGCACCCCCGGCAGGATCGACACTGAAGCTTTCTTT. The V gene is TRBV12-3 or TRBV12-4, the J gene TRBJ1-1; no firm D call. V was shortened by 7 bases and J by 3 bases, with 15 bases between the two germline ends. This CDR3 spans 14 amino acids.

The sample holds many counts of this clonotype. This chain links TRBV7-9 with TRBJ2-2, with TRBD2 identical over 7 bases. The ends lost 5 bases at V and 2 bases at J; junction bases unmatched: 5. The CDR3 extends over 15 amino acids. From germline, CDR1 is SEHNR and CDR2 FQNEAQ (reference sequence). The CDR3 DNA follows: TGTGCCAGCAGCATCTCTAGCGGAAACACCGGGGAGCTGTTTTTT. It specifies CASSISSGNTGELFF.